This TCR beta chain originates from a study of blood T cell repertoires in COVID-19. At the level of the study: The analysed material was cDNA or gDNA that came from T cells, B-cell-depleted T cells, or PBMCs.

The CDR3 has 21 amino acids. J gave up 4 bases and V 0 bases, and 17 bases lay outside the gene matches. Looked up from germline, CDR1 is LGHNT and CDR2 is FRNRAP. Original methodology: Nucleated cell counts were estimated from reference gene primer amplification. The protocol was immunoSEQ multiplex PCR, while the TCRdb copy is restricted to in-frame clones and leaves out a portion. That table furnishes V, J and clone size, whereas the DNA furnished D and trimming. This table has 200,000 to 250,000 clones, about nine tenths appearing once. The receptor comes from a man aged 45 to 65 with COVID-19, enrolled during active disease. The chain links TRBV12-5 to TRBJ2-2, with 10 bases that match TRBD2. Sequenced sample: peripheral blood. CDR3 residues: CASGLVQGSRLAGVPTGELFF. Here the CDR3 DNA reads TGTGCTAGTGGTTTGGTACAAGGGTCGAGGCTAGCGGGAGTTCCCACCGGGGAGCTGTTTTTT.